This T cell receptor beta chain was obtained from a study of beta chain features in type 1 diabetes. This clone was seen a handful of times. Its cognate antigen is unknown. The same CDR3 is also encoded by other DNA sequences in this sample. Findings and limits, study-wide: For Type 1 diabetes patients, all four CD4+ subsets carried TCRB CDR3s that were moderately but significantly shorter. A cDNA-based sequencing approach could over-represent cells with high TCR expression.

All of the isolated RNA was reverse transcribed, so expressed TCRB transcripts were sequenced. Sequenced by immunoSEQ multiplex PCR; TCRdb stores in-frame clones only, minus some. This sample yields about 710,000 clones, of which about 14% are seen a single time; roughly 0.04% belongs to the top ten. The sample taken for sequencing was naive CD4+ T cells from blood. This TCR derives from a man in his late teens or twenties with type 1 diabetes.

CDR3 sequence (DNA): TGCAGTGCTAGGCCGGGCTATGGCTACACCTTC. Amino acids: CSARPGYGYTF. The chain employs TRBV20-1 and TRBJ1-2; D ambiguous. Trimming pared 3 bases from V and 4 bases from J, leaving 6 bases between. The CDR3 totals 11 residues. Germline V gives CDR1 DFQATT, CDR2 SNEGSKA (reference sequence).